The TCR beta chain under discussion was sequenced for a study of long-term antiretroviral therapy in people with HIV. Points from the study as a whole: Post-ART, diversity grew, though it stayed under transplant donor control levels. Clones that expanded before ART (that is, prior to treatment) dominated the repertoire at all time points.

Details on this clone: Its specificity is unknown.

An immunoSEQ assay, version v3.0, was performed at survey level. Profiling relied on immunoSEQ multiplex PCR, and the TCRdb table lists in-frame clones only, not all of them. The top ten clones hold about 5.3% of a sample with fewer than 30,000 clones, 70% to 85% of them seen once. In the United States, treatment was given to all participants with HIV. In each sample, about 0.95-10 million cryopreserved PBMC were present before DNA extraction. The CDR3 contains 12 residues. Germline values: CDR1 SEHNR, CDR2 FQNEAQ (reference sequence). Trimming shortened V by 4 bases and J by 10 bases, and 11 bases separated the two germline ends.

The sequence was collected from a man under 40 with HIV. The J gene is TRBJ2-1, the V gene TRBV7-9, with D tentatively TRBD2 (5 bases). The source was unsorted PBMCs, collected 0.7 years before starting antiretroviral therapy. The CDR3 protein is CASSSTSWEQFF. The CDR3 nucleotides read TGTGCCAGCAGCTCTACTAGTTGGGAGCAGTTCTTC.